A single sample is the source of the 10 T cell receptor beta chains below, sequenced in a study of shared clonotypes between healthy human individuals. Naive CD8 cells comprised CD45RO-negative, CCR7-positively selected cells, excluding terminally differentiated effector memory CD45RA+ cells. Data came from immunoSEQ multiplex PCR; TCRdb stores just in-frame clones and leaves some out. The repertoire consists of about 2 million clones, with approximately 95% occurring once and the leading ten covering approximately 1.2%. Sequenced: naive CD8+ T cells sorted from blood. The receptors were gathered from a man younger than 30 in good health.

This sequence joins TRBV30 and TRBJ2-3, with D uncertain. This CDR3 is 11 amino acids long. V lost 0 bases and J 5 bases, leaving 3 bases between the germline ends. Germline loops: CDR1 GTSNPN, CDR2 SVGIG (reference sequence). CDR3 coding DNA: TGTGCCTGGAGTGTGCGAGATACGCAGTATTTT. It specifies CAWSVRDTQYF.

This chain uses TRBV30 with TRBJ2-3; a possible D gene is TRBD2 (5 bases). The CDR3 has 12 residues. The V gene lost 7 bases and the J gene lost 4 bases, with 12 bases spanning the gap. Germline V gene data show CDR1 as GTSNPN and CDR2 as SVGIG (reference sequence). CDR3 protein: CALNPGADTQYF. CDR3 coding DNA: TGTGCCTTAAACCCCGGGGCAGATACGCAGTATTTT.

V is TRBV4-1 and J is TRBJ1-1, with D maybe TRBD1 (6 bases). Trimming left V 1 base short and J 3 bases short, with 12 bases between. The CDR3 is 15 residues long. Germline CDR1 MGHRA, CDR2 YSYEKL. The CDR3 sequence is CASSQVPQGDTEAFF. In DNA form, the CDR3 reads TGCGCCAGCAGCCAAGTTCCACAGGGAGACACTGAAGCTTTCTTT.

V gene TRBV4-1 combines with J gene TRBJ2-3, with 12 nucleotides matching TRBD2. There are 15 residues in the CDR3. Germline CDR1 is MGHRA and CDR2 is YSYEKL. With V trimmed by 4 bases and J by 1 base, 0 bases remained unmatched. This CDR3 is CASSRTSGGTDTQYF. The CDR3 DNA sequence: TGCGCCAGCAGCCGGACTAGCGGGGGCACAGATACGCAGTATTTT.

CDR3 amino acids: CASSDRVSYEQYF. DNA of the CDR3: TGCGCCAGCAGTGACAGGGTCTCCTACGAGCAGTACTTC. The rearrangement uses TRBV10-1 and TRBJ2-7, with D possibly matching TRBD1 (5 bases). This CDR3 has 13 residues. V was cut by 3 bases and J by 0 bases, with 6 bases left in between. Per the germline V gene, CDR1 is WNHNN and CDR2 is SYGVQD (reference sequence).

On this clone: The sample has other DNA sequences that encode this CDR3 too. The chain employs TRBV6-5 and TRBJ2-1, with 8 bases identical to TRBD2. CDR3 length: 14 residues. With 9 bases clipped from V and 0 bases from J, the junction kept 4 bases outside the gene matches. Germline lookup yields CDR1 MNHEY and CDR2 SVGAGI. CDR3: CASNAGGSYNEQFF. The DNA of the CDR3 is TGTGCCAGTAACGCGGGAGGCTCCTACAATGAGCAGTTCTTC.

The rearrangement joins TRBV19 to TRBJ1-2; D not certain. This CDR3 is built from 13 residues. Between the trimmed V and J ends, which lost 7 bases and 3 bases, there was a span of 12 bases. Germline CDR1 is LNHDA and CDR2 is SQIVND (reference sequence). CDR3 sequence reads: CASTGPGHYGYTF. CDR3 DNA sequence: TGTGCCAGTACCGGACCGGGCCACTATGGCTACACCTTC.

The CDR3 region has the DNA TGTGCCAGCAGCTCCTCAATGGACTTGGCACGGGGCTACACCTTC. Amino acids: CASSSSMDLARGYTF. The rearrangement joins TRBV7-9 to TRBJ1-2; D not resolved. V dropped 4 bases and J dropped 8 bases, with 20 bases sitting between them. CDR1 SEHNR and CDR2 FQNEAQ come from the germline V gene (reference sequence). The CDR3 consists of 15 residues.

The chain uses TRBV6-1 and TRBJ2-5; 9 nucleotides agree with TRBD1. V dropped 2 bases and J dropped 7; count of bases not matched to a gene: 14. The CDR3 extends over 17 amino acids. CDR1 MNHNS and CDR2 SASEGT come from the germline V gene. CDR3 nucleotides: TGTGCCAGCAGTGAATCCCCCCGGGACAGGGCCTTGTGGACCCAGTACTTC. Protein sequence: CASSESPRDRALWTQYF.

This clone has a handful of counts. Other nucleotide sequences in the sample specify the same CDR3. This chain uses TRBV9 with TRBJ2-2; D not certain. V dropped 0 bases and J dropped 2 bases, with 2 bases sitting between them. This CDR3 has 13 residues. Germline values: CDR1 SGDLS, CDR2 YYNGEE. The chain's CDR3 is CASSVGNTGELFF. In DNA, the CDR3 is TGTGCCAGCAGCGTAGGCAACACCGGGGAGCTGTTTTTT.